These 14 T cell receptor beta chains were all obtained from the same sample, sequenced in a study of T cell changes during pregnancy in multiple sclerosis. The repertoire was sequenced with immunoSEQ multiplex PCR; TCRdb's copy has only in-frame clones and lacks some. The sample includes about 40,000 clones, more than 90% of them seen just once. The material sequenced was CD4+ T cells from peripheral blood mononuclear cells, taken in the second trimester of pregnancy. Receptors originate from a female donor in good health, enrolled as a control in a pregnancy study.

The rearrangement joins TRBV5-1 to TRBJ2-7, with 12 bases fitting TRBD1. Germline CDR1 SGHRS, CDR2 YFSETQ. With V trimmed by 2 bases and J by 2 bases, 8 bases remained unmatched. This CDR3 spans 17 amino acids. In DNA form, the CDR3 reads TGCGCCAGCAGCTTTGGGGACAGGGGGCCAGCCCCCTACGAGCAGTACTTC. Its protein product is CASSFGDRGPAPYEQYF.

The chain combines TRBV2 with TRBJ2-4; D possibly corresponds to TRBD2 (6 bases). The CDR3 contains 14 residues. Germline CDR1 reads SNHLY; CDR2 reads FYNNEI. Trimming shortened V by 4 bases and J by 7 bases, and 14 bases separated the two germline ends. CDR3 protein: CASSVGTRTNIQYF. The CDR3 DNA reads TGTGCCAGCAGTGTTGGGACTCGGACGAACATTCAGTACTTC.

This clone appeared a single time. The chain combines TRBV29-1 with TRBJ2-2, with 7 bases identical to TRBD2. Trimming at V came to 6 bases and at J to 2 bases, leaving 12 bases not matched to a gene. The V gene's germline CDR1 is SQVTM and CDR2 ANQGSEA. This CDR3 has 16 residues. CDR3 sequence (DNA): TGCAGCGTCCGGATCGGGAGGCCGCCAAACACCGGGGAGCTGTTTTTT. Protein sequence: CSVRIGRPPNTGELFF.

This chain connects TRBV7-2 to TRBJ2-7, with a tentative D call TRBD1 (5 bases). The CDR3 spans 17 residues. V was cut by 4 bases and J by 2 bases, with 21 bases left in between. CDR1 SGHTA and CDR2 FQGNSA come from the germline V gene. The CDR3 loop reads CASSYPKRGTPAYEQYF. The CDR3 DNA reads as TGTGCCAGCAGCTACCCAAAAAGGGGCACCCCGGCCTACGAGCAGTACTTC. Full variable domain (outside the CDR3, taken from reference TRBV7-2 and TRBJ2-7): GAGVSQSPSNKVTEKGKDVELRCDPISGHTALYWYRQSLGQGLEFLIYFQGNSAPDKSGLPSDRFSAERTGGSVSTLTIQRTQQEDSAVYLCASSYPKRGTPAYEQYFGPGTRLTVT.

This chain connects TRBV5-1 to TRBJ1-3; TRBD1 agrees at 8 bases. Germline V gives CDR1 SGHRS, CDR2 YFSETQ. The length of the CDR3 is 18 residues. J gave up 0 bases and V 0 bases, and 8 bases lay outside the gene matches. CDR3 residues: CASSLESGGDSSGNTIYF. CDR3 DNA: TGCGCCAGCAGCTTGGAGTCAGGGGGCGATAGCTCTGGAAACACCATATATTTT.

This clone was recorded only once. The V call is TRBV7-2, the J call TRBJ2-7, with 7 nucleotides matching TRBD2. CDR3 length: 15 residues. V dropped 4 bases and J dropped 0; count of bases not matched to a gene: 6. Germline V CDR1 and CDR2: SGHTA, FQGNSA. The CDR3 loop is CASSSELAFSYEQYF. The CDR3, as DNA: TGTGCCAGCAGCTCCGAACTAGCGTTCTCCTACGAGCAGTACTTC.

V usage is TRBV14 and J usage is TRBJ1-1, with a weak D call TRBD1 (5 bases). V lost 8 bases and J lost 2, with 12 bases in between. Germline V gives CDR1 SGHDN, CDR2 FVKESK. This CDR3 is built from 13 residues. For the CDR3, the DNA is TGTGCCAGCTCCCGGGACTATAACACTGAAGCTTTCTTT. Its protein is CASSRDYNTEAFF. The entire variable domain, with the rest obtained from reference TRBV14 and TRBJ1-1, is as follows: EAGVTQFPSHSVIEKGQTVTLRCDPISGHDNLYWYRRVMGKEIKFLLHFVKESKQDESGMPNNRFLAERTGGTYSTLKVQPAELEDSGVYFCASSRDYNTEAFFGQGTRLTVV.

The CDR3 region has the DNA TGTGCCAGCAGTGTCTGGACGGGGGGGGAGACCCAGTACTTC. It yields the protein CASSVWTGGETQYF. The J gene is TRBJ2-5, the V gene TRBV6-1; 8 nucleotides match TRBD2. Trimming removed 4 bases from V and 5 bases from J; junction bases left unmatched: 6. Germline V gene lookup returns CDR1 MNHNS and CDR2 SASEGT. This CDR3 comprises 14 residues.

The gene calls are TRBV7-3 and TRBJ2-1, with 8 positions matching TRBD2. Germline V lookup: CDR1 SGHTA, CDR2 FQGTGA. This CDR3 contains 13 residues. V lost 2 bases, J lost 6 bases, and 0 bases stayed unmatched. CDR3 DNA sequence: TGTGCCAGCAGCTTACTAGCGGGCAATGAGCAGTTCTTC. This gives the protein CASSLLAGNEQFF.

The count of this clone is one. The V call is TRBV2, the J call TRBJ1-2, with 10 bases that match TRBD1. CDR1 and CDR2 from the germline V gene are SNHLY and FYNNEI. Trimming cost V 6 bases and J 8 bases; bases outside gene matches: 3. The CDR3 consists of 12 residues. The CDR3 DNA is TGTGCCAGCAGCGGGACAGGGGTCGGCTACACCTTC. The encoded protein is CASSGTGVGYTF. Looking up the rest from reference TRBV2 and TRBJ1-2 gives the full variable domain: EPEVTQTPSHQVTQMGQEVILRCVPISNHLYFYWYRQILGQKVEFLVSFYNNEISEKSEIFDDQFSVERPDGSNFTLKIRSTKLEDSAMYFCASSGTGVGYTFGSGTRLTVV.

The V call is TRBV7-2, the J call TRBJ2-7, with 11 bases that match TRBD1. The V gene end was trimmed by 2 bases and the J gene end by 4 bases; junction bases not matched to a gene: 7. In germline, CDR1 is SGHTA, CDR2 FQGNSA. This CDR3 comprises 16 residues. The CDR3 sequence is CASSLTGQGAQYEQYF. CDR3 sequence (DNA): TGTGCCAGCAGCTTAACCGGACAGGGGGCGCAATACGAGCAGTACTTC.

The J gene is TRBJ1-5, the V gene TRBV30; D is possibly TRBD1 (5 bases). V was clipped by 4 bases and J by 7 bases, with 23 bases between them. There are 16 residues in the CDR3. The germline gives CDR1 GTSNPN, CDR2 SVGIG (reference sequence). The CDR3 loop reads CAWTLLRGTVNQPQHF. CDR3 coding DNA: TGTGCCTGGACACTTCTAAGAGGGACTGTTAACCAGCCCCAGCATTTT.

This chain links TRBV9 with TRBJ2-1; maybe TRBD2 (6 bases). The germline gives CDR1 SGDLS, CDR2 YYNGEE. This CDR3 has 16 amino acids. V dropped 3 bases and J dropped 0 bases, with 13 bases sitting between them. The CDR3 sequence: CASSGVGRSSYNEQFF. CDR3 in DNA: TGTGCCAGCAGCGGGGTCGGGAGAAGCTCCTACAATGAGCAGTTCTTC.

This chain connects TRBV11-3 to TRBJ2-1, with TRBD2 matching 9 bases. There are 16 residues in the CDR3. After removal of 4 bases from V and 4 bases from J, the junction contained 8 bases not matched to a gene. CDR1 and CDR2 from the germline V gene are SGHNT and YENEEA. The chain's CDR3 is CASSSAGTSRYNEQFF. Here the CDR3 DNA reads TGTGCCAGCAGCTCAGCCGGGACTAGCAGATACAATGAGCAGTTCTTC.